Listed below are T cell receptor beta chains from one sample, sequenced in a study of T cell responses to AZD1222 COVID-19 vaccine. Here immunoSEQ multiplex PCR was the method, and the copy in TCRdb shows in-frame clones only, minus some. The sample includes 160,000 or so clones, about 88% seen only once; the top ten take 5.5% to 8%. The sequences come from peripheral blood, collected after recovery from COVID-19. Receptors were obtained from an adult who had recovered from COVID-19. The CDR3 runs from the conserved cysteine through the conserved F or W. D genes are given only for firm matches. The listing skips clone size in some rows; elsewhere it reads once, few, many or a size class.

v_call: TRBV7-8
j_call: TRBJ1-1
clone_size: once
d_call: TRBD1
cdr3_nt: TGTGCCAGCAGCCCCCAAGGGGGCGTAGACACTGAAGCTTTCTTT
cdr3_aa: CASSPQGGVDTEAFF

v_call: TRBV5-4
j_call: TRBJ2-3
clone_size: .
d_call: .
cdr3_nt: TGTGCCAGCAACACCCGGGGCACAGATACGCAGTATTTT
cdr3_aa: CASNTRGTDTQYF

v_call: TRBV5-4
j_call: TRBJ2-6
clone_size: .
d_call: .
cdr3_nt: TGTGCCAGCAGCGTACCGGGACTGTCAACTGGGGCCAACGTCCTGACTTTC
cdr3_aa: CASSVPGLSTGANVLTF

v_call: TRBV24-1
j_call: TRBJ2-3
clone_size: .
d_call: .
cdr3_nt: TGTGCCACCAGTGACCGTCCCCCACGGACAGATACGCAGTATTTT
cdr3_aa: CATSDRPPRTDTQYF

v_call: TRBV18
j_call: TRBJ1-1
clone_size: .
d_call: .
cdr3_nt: TGTGCCAGCTCACACACCATGGGCGGGAACACTGAAGCTTTCTTT
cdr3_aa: CASSHTMGGNTEAFF

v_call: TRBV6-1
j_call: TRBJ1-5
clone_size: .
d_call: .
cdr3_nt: TGTGCCAGCAGTGAAAATAATTGGCAGCCCCAGCATTTT
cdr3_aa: CASSENNWQPQHF

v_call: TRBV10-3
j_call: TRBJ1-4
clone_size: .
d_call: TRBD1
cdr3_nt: TGTGCCACTCGGACAGGGGCGATGAATGAAAAACTGTTTTTT
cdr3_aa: CATRTGAMNEKLFF

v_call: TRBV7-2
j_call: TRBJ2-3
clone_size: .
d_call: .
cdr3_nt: TGTGCCAGCAGCTTTAGACAGGGGCGGGGGTACACAGATACGCAGTATTTT
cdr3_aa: CASSFRQGRGYTDTQYF

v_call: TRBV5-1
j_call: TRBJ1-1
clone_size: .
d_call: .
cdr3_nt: TGCGCCAGCAGCTCCCATCCGGACACTTTGAACACTGAAGCTTTCTTT
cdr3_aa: CASSSHPDTLNTEAFF

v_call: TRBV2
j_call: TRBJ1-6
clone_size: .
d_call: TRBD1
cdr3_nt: TGTGCCAGCAGGACAGGGCGGGAGTCACCCCTCCACTTT
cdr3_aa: CASRTGRESPLHF

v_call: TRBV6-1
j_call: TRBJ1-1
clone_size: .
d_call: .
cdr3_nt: TGTGCCAGCAGTGAAGGGTTGGTCACTGAAGCTTTCTTT
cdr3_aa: CASSEGLVTEAFF

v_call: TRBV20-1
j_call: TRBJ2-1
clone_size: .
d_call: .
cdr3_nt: TGCAGTGCTAGCGGGATGGATGAGCAGTTCTTC
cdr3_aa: CSASGMDEQFF